The 17 T cell receptor beta chains listed next were all sequenced from one sample in a study of CD8+ T cells in alopecia areata. Extracted from the samples, RNA was reverse transcribed into cDNA to serve as the sequencing template. This table comes from immunoSEQ multiplex PCR, and its TCRdb copy is limited to in-frame clones, with some not included. The sample carries hundreds of thousands of clones, approximately 52% recorded once. The material sequenced was CD4+ T cells sorted from blood, taken at week 0. The receptors originated from a human donor with alopecia areata.

The V gene is TRBV7-8, the J gene TRBJ2-7; possible D gene TRBD1, 6 bases. The CDR3 has 16 amino acids. Trimming took off 4 bases at V and 5 bases at J, with 21 bases between the two ends. CDR1 and CDR2 (germline): SGHVS, FQNEAQ. The CDR3 loop is CASSSTRGIRSDEQYF. The CDR3 DNA follows: TGTGCCAGCAGCTCGACCAGGGGTATCCGATCTGACGAGCAGTACTTC.

The chain carries TRBV2 and TRBJ2-6; TRBD1 agrees at 7 bases. The ends lost 3 bases at V and 1 base at J; junction bases unmatched: 6. The CDR3 extends over 17 amino acids. The V gene's germline CDR1 is SNHLY and CDR2 FYNNEI. In nucleotides, the CDR3 is TGTGCCAGCAGTGATGAGACAGGGTTATCTGGGGCCAACGTCCTGACTTTC. Encoded protein: CASSDETGLSGANVLTF.

The CDR3 region is CASSPTGNSPLHF. The CDR3 region has the DNA TGTGCCAGCAGCCCAACAGGGAATTCACCCCTCCACTTT. The chain carries TRBV2 and TRBJ1-6, with D tentatively TRBD1 (6 bases). CDR1 is SNHLY, CDR2 FYNNEI, per germline. The CDR3 loop spans 13 amino acids. V shed 6 bases and J shed 7 bases, with 10 bases lying between them.

To note about this clone: This sample includes further DNA sequences coding for the same CDR3. The chain employs TRBV5-6 and TRBJ2-3; the D is unclear. The CDR3 spans 11 residues. Germline V lookup: CDR1 SGHDT, CDR2 YYEEEE. Trimming took off 1 base at V and 6 bases at J, with 3 bases between the two ends. The CDR3 DNA sequence: TGTGCCAGCAGCTTGACGGATACGCAGTATTTT. Amino acid sequence: CASSLTDTQYF.

This clone was seen more than once but under ten times. The genes are TRBV29-1 and TRBJ2-3, with 7 bases matching TRBD2. This CDR3 is built from 16 residues. CDR1 is SQVTM and CDR2 is ANQGSEA in the germline V gene. Trimming at V came to 6 bases and at J to 6 bases, leaving 18 bases not matched to a gene. DNA of the CDR3: TGCAGCGTGGCTGACCCGATTAGCGGGTTCTCGGATACGCAGTATTTT. It encodes CSVADPISGFSDTQYF.

This clone was counted a few times. This chain links TRBV25-1 with TRBJ2-5; TRBD2 is a possible D gene (6 bases). Germline loops: CDR1 MGHDK, CDR2 SYGVNS. V was cut by 7 bases and J by 5 bases, with 20 bases left in between. CDR3 length: 15 amino acids. CDR3 region: CASTPLGGAGETQYF. The CDR3 DNA is TGTGCCAGCACCCCCCTAGGAGGGGCCGGGGAGACCCAGTACTTC.

The chain uses TRBV5-1 and TRBJ2-2; D is perhaps TRBD1 or TRBD2 (5 bases each). Trimming pared 4 bases from V and 1 base from J, leaving 11 bases between. The CDR3 has 15 residues. The germline CDR1 and CDR2 sequences are SGHRS and YFSETQ. The CDR3 coding sequence is TGCGCCAGCAGCCGGGACCATGGGAACACCGGGGAGCTGTTTTTT. Protein sequence: CASSRDHGNTGELFF.

This chain joins TRBV5-1 and TRBJ1-1; TRBD1 matches 12 bases. The CDR3 spans 17 residues. Germline-derived CDR1 and CDR2 are SGHRS and YFSETQ. The V and J ends lost 4 bases and 2 bases, in that order; junction bases with no gene match: 9. The CDR3, as DNA: TGCGCCAGCAGCCGAAGGGACAGGGGGCCTTTCAACACTGAAGCTTTCTTT. Amino acids: CASSRRDRGPFNTEAFF.

The chain employs TRBV30 and TRBJ2-1, with 9 bases identical to TRBD1. The ends lost 3 bases at V and 6 bases at J; junction bases unmatched: 9. The CDR3 has 15 amino acids. Germline CDR1 and CDR2: GTSNPN and SVGIG (reference sequence). CDR3 residues: CAWRGIGTGFNEQFF. DNA for the CDR3: TGTGCCTGGAGGGGGATCGGGACAGGGTTCAATGAGCAGTTCTTC.

The CDR3 DNA reads TGTGCCTGGCGGGACAGGGGAAGGACAGATACGCAGTATTTT. It is translated as CAWRDRGRTDTQYF. The J gene is TRBJ2-3, the V gene TRBV30; TRBD1 matches 10 bases. Trimming at V came to 5 bases and at J to 3 bases, leaving 5 bases not matched to a gene. From germline, CDR1 is GTSNPN and CDR2 SVGIG (reference sequence). This CDR3 region has 14 residues. The variable domain in full, completed from reference TRBV30 and TRBJ2-3, reads SQTIHQWPATLVQPVGSPLSLECTVEGTSNPNLYWYRQAAGRGLQLLFYSVGIGQISSEVPQNLSASRPQDRQFILSSKKLLLSDSGFYLCAWRDRGRTDTQYFGPGTRLTVL.

This clone has just a few counts. The J gene is TRBJ1-1, the V gene TRBV5-1; D remains unclear. Trimming removed 0 bases at V and 1 base at J, with 13 bases between. Germline CDR1 is SGHRS and CDR2 is YFSETQ. The CDR3 runs to 16 residues. The CDR3 is CASSLVPVRENTEAFF. CDR3 DNA: TGCGCCAGCAGCTTGGTGCCGGTCCGGGAGAACACTGAAGCTTTCTTT.

This chain joins TRBV29-1 and TRBJ1-4, with D uncertain. Trimming stripped 3 bases from V and 8 bases from J, with 10 bases between. CDR1 is SQVTM and CDR2 is ANQGSEA in the germline V gene. The CDR3 runs to 12 residues. CDR3 amino acids: CSVDSGGEKLFF. CDR3 DNA sequence: TGCAGCGTTGATTCAGGAGGGGAAAAACTGTTTTTT. Based on the CDR3 plus reference TRBV29-1 and TRBJ1-4, the full variable domain is SAVISQKPSRDICQRGTSLTIQCQVDSQVTMMFWYRQQPGQSLTLIATANQGSEATYESGFVIDKFPISRPNLTFSTLTVSNMSPEDSSIYLCSVDSGGEKLFFGSGTQLSVL.

The rearrangement uses TRBV6-5 and TRBJ2-7; no definite D call. The CDR3 contains 12 residues. The germline V gene has CDR1 MNHEY and CDR2 SVGAGI. With 4 bases removed from V and 0 bases from J, the gap between germline ends came to 4 bases. The CDR3 region is CASSSNSYEQYF. CDR3 in DNA: TGTGCCAGCAGTTCCAACTCCTACGAGCAGTACTTC.

The chain employs TRBV10-3 and TRBJ2-7, with unresolved D. The length of the CDR3 is 13 residues. Trimming removed 11 bases at V and 4 bases at J, with 18 bases between. The germline gives CDR1 ENHRY, CDR2 SYGVKD. The CDR3 region has the DNA TGTGCCGTCGCTTCTGGACCGACGTACGAGCAGTACTTC. It encodes CAVASGPTYEQYF.

This clone was seen a few times. The chain links TRBV29-1 to TRBJ1-5, with 9 bases matching TRBD1. Per germline, CDR1 SQVTM and CDR2 ANQGSEA. V shed 5 bases and J 7 bases; nucleotides not matched to a gene: 6. The CDR3 has 13 residues. CDR3 protein: CSVWDRVGQPQHF. DNA for the CDR3: TGCAGCGTTTGGGACAGGGTCGGACAGCCCCAGCATTTT.

CDR3 region: CAWEPQTEAFF. Here the CDR3 DNA reads TGTGCCTGGGAGCCCCAAACTGAAGCTTTCTTT. The gene calls are TRBV30 and TRBJ1-1; D uncertain. CDR3 length: 11 amino acids. Germline V lookup: CDR1 GTSNPN, CDR2 SVGIG (reference sequence). The V and J ends lost 5 bases and 5 bases respectively, with 9 bases between them.

This clone occurred a few times. The V and J genes are TRBV29-1 and TRBJ2-2; a possible D gene is TRBD1 (5 bases). V dropped 5 bases and J dropped 1 base, with 17 bases sitting between them. Germline loops: CDR1 SQVTM, CDR2 ANQGSEA. This CDR3 contains 16 residues. This CDR3 reads CSVLRWGQGNTGELFF. Here the CDR3 DNA reads TGCAGCGTTCTTAGATGGGGCCAGGGGAACACCGGGGAGCTGTTTTTT.